This TCR beta chain was observed in a study of blood T cell repertoires in COVID-19. This CDR3 region has 18 residues. Germline V gives CDR1 SGDLS, CDR2 YYNGEE. V shed 1 base and J shed 1 base, with 17 bases lying between them. Original data processing: From reference gene primer amplification, estimates of nucleated cell counts were derived. Clones were sequenced by immunoSEQ multiplex PCR, and TCRdb holds only the in-frame ones, with some missing. That table is the source of V, J and clone size, and D and trimming were worked out from the DNA. The sample consists of 50,000 to 70,000 clones, around 78% of them appearing once.

This receptor was identified in a human donor in a cohort sampled during active COVID-19. Specimen: peripheral blood. J is TRBJ1-4 and V is TRBV9; the D gene is possibly TRBD1 (6 bases). The CDR3 sequence: CASSVNRDRPETNEKLFF. CDR3 nucleotides: TGTGCCAGCAGCGTAAACAGGGACCGACCAGAAACTAATGAAAAACTGTTTTTT.